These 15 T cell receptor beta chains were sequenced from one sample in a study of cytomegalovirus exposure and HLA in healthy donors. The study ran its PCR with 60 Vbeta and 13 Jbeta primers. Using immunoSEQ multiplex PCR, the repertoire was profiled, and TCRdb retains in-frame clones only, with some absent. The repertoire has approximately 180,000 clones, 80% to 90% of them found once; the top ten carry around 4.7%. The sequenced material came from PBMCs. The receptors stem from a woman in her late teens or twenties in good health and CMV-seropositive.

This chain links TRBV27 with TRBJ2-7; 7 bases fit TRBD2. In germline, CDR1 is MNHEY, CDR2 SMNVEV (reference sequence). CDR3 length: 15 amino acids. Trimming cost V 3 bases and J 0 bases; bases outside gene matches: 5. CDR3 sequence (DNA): TGTGCCAGCAGTTTTAAGCCGGGGGGCTCCTACGAGCAGTACTTC. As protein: CASSFKPGGSYEQYF.

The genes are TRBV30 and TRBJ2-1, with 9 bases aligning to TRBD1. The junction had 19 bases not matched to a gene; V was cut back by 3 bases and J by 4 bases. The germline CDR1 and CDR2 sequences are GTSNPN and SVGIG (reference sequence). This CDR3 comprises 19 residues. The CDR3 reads CAWSGTGTGRAVWYNEQFF. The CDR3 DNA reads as TGTGCCTGGAGCGGCACCGGGACAGGGAGGGCTGTATGGTACAATGAGCAGTTCTTC. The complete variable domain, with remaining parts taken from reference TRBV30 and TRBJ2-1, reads SQTIHQWPATLVQPVGSPLSLECTVEGTSNPNLYWYRQAAGRGLQLLFYSVGIGQISSEVPQNLSASRPQDRQFILSSKKLLLSDSGFYLCAWSGTGTGRAVWYNEQFFGPGTRLTVL.

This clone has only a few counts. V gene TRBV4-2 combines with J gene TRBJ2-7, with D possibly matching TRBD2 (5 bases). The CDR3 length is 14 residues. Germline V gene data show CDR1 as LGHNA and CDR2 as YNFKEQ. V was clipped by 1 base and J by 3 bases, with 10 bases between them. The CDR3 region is CASSQVLAGYEQYF. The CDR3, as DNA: TGTGCCAGCAGCCAAGTGCTAGCCGGCTACGAGCAGTACTTC.

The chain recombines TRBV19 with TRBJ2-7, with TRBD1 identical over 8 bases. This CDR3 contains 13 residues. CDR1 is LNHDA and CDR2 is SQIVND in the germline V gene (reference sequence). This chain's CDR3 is CASRDRSSYEQYF. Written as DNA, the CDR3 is TGTGCAAGCAGGGACAGGAGCTCCTACGAGCAGTACTTC.

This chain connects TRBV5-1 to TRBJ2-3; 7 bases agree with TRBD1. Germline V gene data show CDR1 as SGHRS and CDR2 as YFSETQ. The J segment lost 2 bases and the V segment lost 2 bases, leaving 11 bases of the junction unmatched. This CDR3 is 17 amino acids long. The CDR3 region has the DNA TGCGCCAGCAGCTTTGGGGACAGAAGAGGTGCCACAGATACGCAGTATTTT. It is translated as CASSFGDRRGATDTQYF. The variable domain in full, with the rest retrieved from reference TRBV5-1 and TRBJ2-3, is KAGVTQTPRYLIKTRGQQVTLSCSPISGHRSVSWYQQTPGQGLQFLFEYFSETQRNKGNFPGRFSGRQFSNSRSEMNVSTLELGDSALYLCASSFGDRRGATDTQYFGPGTRLTVL.

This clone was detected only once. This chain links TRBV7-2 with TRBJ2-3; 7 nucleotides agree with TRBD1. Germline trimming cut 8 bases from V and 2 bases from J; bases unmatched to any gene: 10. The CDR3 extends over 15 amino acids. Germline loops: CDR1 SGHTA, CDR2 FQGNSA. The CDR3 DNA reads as TGTGCCAGCGGGGAGAGGACAGGTGACACAGATACGCAGTATTTT. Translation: CASGERTGDTDTQYF.

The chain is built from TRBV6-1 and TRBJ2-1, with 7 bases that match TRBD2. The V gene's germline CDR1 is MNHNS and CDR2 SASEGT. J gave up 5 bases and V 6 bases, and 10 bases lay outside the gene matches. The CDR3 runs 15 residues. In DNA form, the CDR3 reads TGTGCCAGCAGATCCCTCAGTCTAGCGGACAATGAGCAGTTCTTC. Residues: CASRSLSLADNEQFF.

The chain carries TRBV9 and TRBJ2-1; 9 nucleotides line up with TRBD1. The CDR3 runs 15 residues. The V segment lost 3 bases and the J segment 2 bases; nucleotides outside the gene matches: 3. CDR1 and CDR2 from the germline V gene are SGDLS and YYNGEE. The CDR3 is CASSGGQGAYNEQFF. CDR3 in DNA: TGTGCCAGCAGCGGGGGACAGGGCGCCTACAATGAGCAGTTCTTC. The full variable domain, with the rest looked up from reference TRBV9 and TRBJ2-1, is DSGVTQTPKHLITATGQRVTLRCSPRSGDLSVYWYQQSLDQGLQFLIQYYNGEERAKGNILERFSAQQFPDLHSELNLSSLELGDSALYFCASSGGQGAYNEQFFGPGTRLTVL.

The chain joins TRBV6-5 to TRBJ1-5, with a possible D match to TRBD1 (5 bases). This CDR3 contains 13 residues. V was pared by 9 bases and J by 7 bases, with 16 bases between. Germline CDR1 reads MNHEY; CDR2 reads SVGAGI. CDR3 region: CASRKGVGQPQHF. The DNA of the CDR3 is TGTGCCAGTAGAAAAGGGGTAGGGCAGCCCCAGCATTTT.

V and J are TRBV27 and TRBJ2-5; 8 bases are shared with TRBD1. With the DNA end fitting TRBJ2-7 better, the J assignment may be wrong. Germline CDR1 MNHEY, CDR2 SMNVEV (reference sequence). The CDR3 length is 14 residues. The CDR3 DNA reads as TGTGCCAGCAGTTTAGGCAGGGGGCGTTTCGAGCAGTACTTC. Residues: CASSLGRGRFEQYF.

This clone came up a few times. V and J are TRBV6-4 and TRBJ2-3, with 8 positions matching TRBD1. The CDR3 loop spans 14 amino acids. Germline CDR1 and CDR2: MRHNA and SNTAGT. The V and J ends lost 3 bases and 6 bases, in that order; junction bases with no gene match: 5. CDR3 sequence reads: CASSETGVGDTQYF. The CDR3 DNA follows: TGTGCCAGCAGTGAGACAGGGGTCGGGGATACGCAGTATTTT.

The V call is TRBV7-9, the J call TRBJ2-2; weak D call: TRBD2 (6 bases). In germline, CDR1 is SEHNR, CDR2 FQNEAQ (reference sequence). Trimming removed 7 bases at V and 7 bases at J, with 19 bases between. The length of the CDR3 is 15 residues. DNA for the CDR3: TGTGCCAGCATATTATTAAGCGGGCCCCACGGGGAGCTGTTTTTT. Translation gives CASILLSGPHGELFF.

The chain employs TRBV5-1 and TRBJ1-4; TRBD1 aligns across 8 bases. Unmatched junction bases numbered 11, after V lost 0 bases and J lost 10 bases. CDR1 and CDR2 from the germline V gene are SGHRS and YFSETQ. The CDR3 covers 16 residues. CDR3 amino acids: CASSLDSGGKQVKLFF. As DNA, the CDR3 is TGCGCCAGCAGCTTGGATTCAGGGGGCAAGCAGGTAAAACTGTTTTTT.

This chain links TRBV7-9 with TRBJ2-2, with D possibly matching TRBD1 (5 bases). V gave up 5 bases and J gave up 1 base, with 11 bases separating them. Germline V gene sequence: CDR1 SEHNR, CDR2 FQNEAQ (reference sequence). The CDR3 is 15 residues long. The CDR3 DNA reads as TGTGCCAGCAGCCTTCTGGGGCAGAACACCGGGGAGCTGTTTTTT. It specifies CASSLLGQNTGELFF.

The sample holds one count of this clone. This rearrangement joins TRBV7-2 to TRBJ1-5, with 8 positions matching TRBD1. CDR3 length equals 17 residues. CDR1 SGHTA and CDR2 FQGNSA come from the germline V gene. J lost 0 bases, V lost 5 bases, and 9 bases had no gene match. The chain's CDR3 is CASSTRTGLNSNQPQHF. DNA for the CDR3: TGTGCCAGCAGCACTAGGACAGGGCTTAATAGCAATCAGCCCCAGCATTTT.